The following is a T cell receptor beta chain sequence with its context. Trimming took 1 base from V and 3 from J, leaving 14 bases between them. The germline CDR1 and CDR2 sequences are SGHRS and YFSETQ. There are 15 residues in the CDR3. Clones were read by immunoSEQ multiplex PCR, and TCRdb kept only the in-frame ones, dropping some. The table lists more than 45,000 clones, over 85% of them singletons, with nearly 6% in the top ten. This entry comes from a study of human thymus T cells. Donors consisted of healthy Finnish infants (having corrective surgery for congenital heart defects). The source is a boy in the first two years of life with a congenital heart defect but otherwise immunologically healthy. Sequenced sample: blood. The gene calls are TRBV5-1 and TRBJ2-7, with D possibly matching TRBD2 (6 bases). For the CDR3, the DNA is TGCGCCAGCAGCTTGTCAACGGGAGATGGCTACGAGCAGTACTTC. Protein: CASSLSTGDGYEQYF.